This note documents a single TCR beta chain sequence. The antigen is unknown. The CDR3 runs to 12 residues. V was cut by 0 bases and J by 7 bases, with 10 bases left in between. Germline V gene sequence: CDR1 SQVTM, CDR2 ANQGSEA. Repertoires were generated with immunoSEQ multiplex PCR, while TCRdb's copy carries only in-frame clones and drops some. The sample holds under 130,000 clones, about nine tenths seen once. The data belong to a study of T cell responses to AZD1222 COVID-19 vaccine. Study results and caveats: Unmutated regions of variants are reportedly targeted by nearly half of spike-specific TCRs.

This specimen consisted of peripheral blood, obtained on day 0 of AZD1222 vaccination. The TCR comes from an adult in good health. The rearrangement joins TRBV29-1 to TRBJ2-7; possible D gene TRBD1, 6 bases. The DNA for the CDR3 is TGCAGCGTTGAAGACTCAGGGGTTGAGCAGTACTTC. It yields the protein CSVEDSGVEQYF.